The T cell receptor (beta chain) described here comes from a study of cytomegalovirus exposure and HLA in healthy donors. About the study: The 95 to 150 validation repertoires were produced on the same platform as the 720 or so repertoires of the first cohort. This was reported in a later analysis.

Sequencing was performed with immunoSEQ multiplex PCR; in TCRdb, only in-frame clones are kept and a portion is missing. Seen here are 100,000 or so clones, roughly 86% observed once, and the top ten hold approximately 4%. V was cut by 4 bases and J by 0 bases, with 20 bases left in between. CDR3 length: 19 amino acids. Per germline, CDR1 SGHRS and CDR2 YFSETQ. The sequenced sample was PBMCs. The sequence derives from a woman under 30 in good health and CMV-seropositive. The J gene is TRBJ2-6, the V gene TRBV5-1; D might be TRBD1 (6 bases). CDR3 coding DNA: TGCGCCAGCAGCCCCTTCGGACAGTCACCTAGCTCTGGGGCCAACGTCCTGACTTTC. This sequence encodes CASSPFGQSPSSGANVLTF.